This T cell receptor (beta chain) was identified in a study of OX40 agonist ivuxolimab in advanced cancers. General observations from the study: Patients with a partial response at 0.1-3.0 mg/kg had among the lowest clonal expansion. Expanded clones belonging to CD8+ T cells outnumbered, on average, those of CD4+. Normalized T-cell clonal expansion was also low in a subset of nonresponders.

On this clone itself: Its antigen is still unknown.

CDR1 is SEHNR, CDR2 FQNEAQ, per germline (reference sequence). The CDR3 is made up of 15 amino acids. Trimming shortened V by 5 bases and J by 2 bases, and 15 bases separated the two germline ends. The assay was immunoSEQ multiplex PCR, and TCRdb's table has in-frame clones only and misses some. Here the sample spans approximately 48,000 clones, around nine tenths being singletons. This chain joins TRBV7-9 and TRBJ1-1, with D maybe TRBD1 (6 bases). This TCR came from an adult with an advanced solid tumor such as melanoma, head and neck, liver or kidney cancer. The source was CD4+ or CD8+ T cells sorted from blood, collected in a trial of the OX40 agonist ivuxolimab. In DNA form, the CDR3 reads TGTGCCAGCAGCCCCCTGTCGACAGGCAACACTGAAGCTTTCTTT. This sequence encodes CASSPLSTGNTEAFF.